These 23 T cell receptor beta chains originate from one sample sequenced in a study of cytotoxic CD8 clonotypes in ibrutinib-treated CLL. The data were produced by immunoSEQ multiplex PCR, yet TCRdb's version contains in-frame clones alone and is incomplete. The profile shows about 130,000 clones, around three quarters of them singletons. This specimen consisted of PBMCs, obtained after 12 months of ibrutinib treatment. All receptors derive from a human donor with chronic lymphocytic leukemia.

For the CDR3, the DNA is TGCGCCAGCAGCCAAGGCGGGACTCGGGCAGAATGGGGTAGAACGCAGTATTTT. It translates to CASSQGGTRAEWGRTQYF. The rearrangement links TRBV4-3 to TRBJ2-3; the D gene is possibly TRBD2 (6 bases). Between the trimmed V and J ends, which lost 1 base and 9 bases, there was a span of 26 bases. Germline loops: CDR1 LGHNA, CDR2 YSLEER. CDR3 length: 18 amino acids.

This chain connects TRBV10-3 to TRBJ2-7; tentative D call: TRBD1 (6 bases). Trimming took off 5 bases at V and 4 bases at J, with 12 bases between the two ends. The CDR3 is made up of 13 amino acids. Germline CDR1 and CDR2: ENHRY and SYGVKD. CDR3 DNA: TGTGCCATCAGTAGGACAGCTTTTTACGAGCAGTACTTC. It specifies CAISRTAFYEQYF.

V and J are TRBV28 and TRBJ1-5, with D maybe TRBD1 (5 bases). The germline CDR1 and CDR2 sequences are MDHEN and SYDVKM. The CDR3 extends over 15 amino acids. V was cut by 3 bases and J by 0 bases, with 9 bases left in between. The CDR3 DNA sequence: TGTGCCAGCAGTTTCGGGGGTAGTAGCAATCAGCCCCAGCATTTT. Residues: CASSFGGSSNQPQHF. The entire variable domain, with the rest obtained from reference TRBV28 and TRBJ1-5, is as follows: DVKVTQSSRYLVKRTGEKVFLECVQDMDHENMFWYRQDPGLGLRLIYFSYDVKMKEKGDIPEGYSVSREKKERFSLILESASTNQTSMYLCASSFGGSSNQPQHFGDGTRLSIL.

This CDR3 is CASSGPSGMRSRNEQFF. CDR3 coding DNA: TGTGCCAGTAGTGGGCCTAGCGGGATGCGCTCCCGAAATGAGCAGTTCTTC. The J gene is TRBJ2-1, the V gene TRBV19; 9 bases line up with TRBD2. The CDR3 loop spans 17 amino acids. Germline trimming cut 5 bases from V and 7 bases from J; bases unmatched to any gene: 15. The germline V gene has CDR1 LNHDA and CDR2 SQIVND (reference sequence).

The chain combines TRBV7-2 with TRBJ2-3, with 7 positions matching TRBD2. The CDR3 extends over 15 amino acids. The J segment lost 3 bases and the V segment lost 1 base, leaving 4 bases of the junction unmatched. Germline loops: CDR1 SGHTA, CDR2 FQGNSA. The CDR3 DNA sequence: TGTGCCAGCAGCTTAGAGGCTAGCGGTACAGATACGCAGTATTTT. Translating it yields CASSLEASGTDTQYF.

V and J are TRBV7-8 and TRBJ1-1; possible D gene TRBD1, 5 bases. Germline V CDR1 and CDR2: SGHVS, FQNEAQ. With 4 bases removed from V and 11 bases from J, the gap between germline ends came to 14 bases. This CDR3 is built from 12 residues. The CDR3 DNA is TGTGCCAGCAGCTCTGGCCAGGGCTTTGCTTTCTTT. The encoded protein is CASSSGQGFAFF.

DNA of the CDR3: TGCGCCAGCAGCCAAGTCGCTGGGACAGGGGGCCAAGAGACCCAGTACTTC. This sequence encodes CASSQVAGTGGQETQYF. The gene calls are TRBV4-3 and TRBJ2-5, with 11 positions matching TRBD1. Germline V gene lookup returns CDR1 LGHNA and CDR2 YSLEER. V shed 1 base and J 1 base; nucleotides not matched to a gene: 5. The CDR3 covers 17 residues.

This chain joins TRBV6-5 and TRBJ2-2, with 8 bases that match TRBD2. The CDR3 spans 14 residues. Germline lookup yields CDR1 MNHEY and CDR2 SVGAGI. J gave up 4 bases and V 10 bases, and 8 bases lay outside the gene matches. The CDR3: CATERERSTGELFF. DNA of the CDR3: TGTGCCACCGAGCGGGAGCGGAGCACCGGGGAGCTGTTTTTT.

The sample holds one count of this clone. This chain connects TRBV4-3 to TRBJ2-7; D ambiguous. The CDR3 consists of 15 residues. The ends were cut back, 1 base at V and 0 bases at J, with 10 bases in the middle. CDR1 and CDR2 (germline): LGHNA, YSLEER. CDR3 bases: TGCGCCAGCAGCCAAGGGTCGAGTCCCTCCTACGAGCAGTACTTC. Translation: CASSQGSSPSYEQYF.

This chain connects TRBV5-4 to TRBJ2-2; the match to TRBD2 covers 14 bases. CDR1 is SGHNT, CDR2 YYREEE, per germline (reference sequence). J lost 6 bases, V lost 3 bases, and 16 bases had no gene match. The CDR3 consists of 20 residues. CDR3 region: CASSSPGLAGVGSMSGELFF. CDR3 DNA: TGTGCCAGCAGCTCCCCGGGACTAGCGGGAGTGGGTAGTATGTCCGGGGAGCTGTTTTTT.

This clone is a singleton in its sample. The J gene is TRBJ2-3, the V gene TRBV9, with D perhaps matching TRBD1 (6 bases). CDR1 and CDR2 from the germline V gene are SGDLS and YYNGEE. V lost 4 bases and J 2 bases, leaving 14 bases between the germline ends. The CDR3 is made up of 15 amino acids. In nucleotides, the CDR3 is TGTGCCAGCAGCCCCCAACAGGGAAACACAGATACGCAGTATTTT. It codes for CASSPQQGNTDTQYF.

Details on this clone: Other DNA sequences within the sample encode an identical CDR3. This sequence joins TRBV19 and TRBJ1-3; TRBD1 agrees at 7 bases. This CDR3 has 15 residues. The ends lost 5 bases at V and 1 base at J; junction bases unmatched: 5. CDR1 is LNHDA and CDR2 is SQIVND in the germline V gene (reference sequence). CDR3 residues: CASSSTGDSGNTIYF. The CDR3, as DNA: TGTGCCAGTAGTTCAACAGGGGATTCTGGAAACACCATATATTTT.

This clone appeared a single time. The rearrangement joins TRBV6-5 to TRBJ1-2; possibly TRBD1 for D (5 bases). Germline values: CDR1 MNHEY, CDR2 SVGAGI. The CDR3 is 16 residues long. Trimming took off 0 bases at V and 10 bases at J, with 21 bases between the two ends. The CDR3 coding sequence is TGTGCCAGCAGTTACTCTTCCGGGACCTCTTATCATGACTACACCTTC. It encodes CASSYSSGTSYHDYTF.

This rearrangement joins TRBV6-1 to TRBJ1-1, with a tentative D call TRBD1 (6 bases). V dropped 6 bases and J dropped 10 bases, with 24 bases sitting between them. Germline-derived CDR1 and CDR2 are MNHNS and SASEGT. The CDR3 sequence is 15 residues long. The CDR3 reads CASSDDRTALRGAFF. DNA of the CDR3: TGTGCCAGCAGCGATGATAGGACAGCCCTGAGAGGAGCTTTCTTT.

The chain is built from TRBV9 and TRBJ2-1; D is ambiguous. Germline CDR1 reads SGDLS; CDR2 reads YYNGEE. The germline V and J ends were trimmed by 6 bases and 8 bases, with 18 bases remaining between them. The CDR3 runs 14 residues. The DNA for the CDR3 is TGTGCCAGCACCGGAACCTACTCTGAGGATGAGCAGTTCTTC. Its translation is CASTGTYSEDEQFF.

The V gene is TRBV7-9, the J gene TRBJ2-4; D remains unclear. V lost 6 bases and J lost 4, with 13 bases in between. CDR3 length: 14 amino acids. Germline CDR1 SEHNR, CDR2 FQNEAQ (reference sequence). The CDR3 nucleotides are TGTGCCAGCAGTCCCGGAGTATTAAAAAACATTCAGTACTTC. Translating gives CASSPGVLKNIQYF.

V gene TRBV11-3 combines with J gene TRBJ2-1; D is unclear. V gave up 2 bases and J gave up 1 base, with 6 bases separating them. Germline V CDR1 and CDR2: SGHNT, YENEEA. The CDR3 loop spans 14 amino acids. The CDR3 sequence: CASSLYGSYNEQFF. DNA for the CDR3: TGTGCCAGCAGCTTATATGGGTCCTACAATGAGCAGTTCTTC.

The chain has TRBV2 and TRBJ1-4; TRBD1 is a possible D gene (6 bases). CDR1 SNHLY and CDR2 FYNNEI come from the germline V gene. V gave up 7 bases and J gave up 3 bases, with 21 bases separating them. CDR3 length: 17 residues. The DNA of the CDR3 is TGTGCCAGCATGGGGATTCACAGGGAGGGAGCTAATGAAAAACTGTTTTTT. It is translated as CASMGIHREGANEKLFF.

The CDR3 DNA follows: TGTGCCAGCAGTTCAGGGTCCCTAGTCCGTTACACCTTC. Protein: CASSSGSLVRYTF. The chain joins TRBV28 to TRBJ1-2; possible D gene TRBD1, 5 bases. Germline V gene lookup returns CDR1 MDHEN and CDR2 SYDVKM. V shed 4 bases and J shed 11 bases, with 17 bases lying between them. This CDR3 spans 13 amino acids.

The V and J genes are TRBV27 and TRBJ2-1, with 10 bases fitting TRBD2. The germline V gene encodes CDR1 MNHEY and CDR2 SMNVEV (reference sequence). The ends lost 3 bases at V and 4 bases at J; junction bases unmatched: 9. The CDR3 totals 17 residues. As DNA, the CDR3 is TGTGCCAGCAGTTTGGTGGGCCTAGCGGGAGTTTACAATGAGCAGTTCTTC. Protein sequence: CASSLVGLAGVYNEQFF.

This sequence joins TRBV27 and TRBJ2-4; 8 bases line up with TRBD2. CDR3 length equals 13 residues. The junction had 5 bases not matched to a gene; V was cut back by 5 bases and J by 8 bases. The V gene's germline CDR1 is MNHEY and CDR2 SMNVEV (reference sequence). The CDR3 region is CASSPRGGDIQYF. Written as DNA, the CDR3 is TGTGCCAGCAGTCCACGGGGGGGAGACATTCAGTACTTC.

This clone was counted a few times. The chain links TRBV7-9 to TRBJ2-1; 12 bases align to TRBD2. Germline V gene sequence: CDR1 SEHNR, CDR2 FQNEAQ (reference sequence). J was trimmed by 2 bases and V by 4 bases; bases with no gene match: 3. The CDR3 has 16 residues. The CDR3 DNA follows: TGTGCCAGCAGCTCGCGGACTAGCGGGGCCTACAATGAGCAGTTCTTC. Encoded protein: CASSSRTSGAYNEQFF.

The V and J genes are TRBV27 and TRBJ2-2; tentative D call: TRBD2 (5 bases). The CDR3 is 13 amino acids. The ends were cut back, 8 bases at V and 5 bases at J, with 12 bases in the middle. Germline CDR1 reads MNHEY; CDR2 reads SMNVEV (reference sequence). The CDR3 sequence: CASGRGITGELFF. The CDR3 region has the DNA TGTGCCAGCGGGAGAGGAATTACCGGGGAGCTGTTTTTT.